This T cell receptor (beta chain) was recovered during a study of T cells after posttransplantation cyclophosphamide. Study results and caveats: Donor-recipient repertoire similarity was low at 1-2 months, rising over year one. Recipient CMV seropositivity and CMV reactivation strongly tracked TRB clonality. Skin or GI-infiltrating T cells shared few TRB sequences with blood.

Per germline, CDR1 SQVTM and CDR2 ANQGSEA. The CDR3 loop spans 13 amino acids. V lost 7 bases to trimming and J lost 2 bases; unmatched junction nucleotides: 4. This table comes from immunoSEQ multiplex PCR, and its TCRdb copy is limited to in-frame clones, with some not included. This sample comprises around 35,000 clones, none seen once only. Turning to this clone: Antigen specificity is unknown.

Peripheral blood was collected from the related graft donor on the marrow donation day. The chain recombines TRBV29-1 with TRBJ2-1, with TRBD1 matching 8 bases. Sequencing used PBMCs. This receptor was taken from a young man in good health and a related stem cell transplant donor. CDR3 DNA: TGCAGCGAGCTGACAGGGGCCTACAATGAGCAGTTCTTC. This translates into CSELTGAYNEQFF.